Shown below are 29 T cell receptor beta chains from a single sample sequenced in a study of OX40 agonist ivuxolimab in advanced cancers. Library preparation was by the immunoSEQ multiplex PCR assay. TCRdb provides this immuneACCESS table in a form limited to in-frame rearrangements. Some clones are lacking; in checked studies, under half of them reflect an unresolved V gene, and why the rest are absent is not known. The sample table lists tens of thousands of clones, 87% of them with a count of one. The ten largest clones represent under 1.5% of the sample. The specimen comprised CD4+ or CD8+ T cells sorted from blood, sampled in a trial of the OX40 agonist ivuxolimab. These receptors were obtained from an adult with an advanced solid tumor such as melanoma, head and neck, liver or kidney cancer.

The chain has TRBV30 and TRBJ2-7, with D perhaps being TRBD1 or TRBD2 (6 bases each). Trimming cost V 8 bases and J 0 bases, with 14 bases left between them. The CDR3 covers 13 residues. Per the germline V gene, CDR1 is GTSNPN and CDR2 is SVGIG (reference sequence). CDR3 nucleotide sequence: TGTGCCCGGGGGCAGGCCGGCTCCTACGAGCAGTACTTC. This translates into CARGQAGSYEQYF.

The chain uses TRBV9 and TRBJ1-3; perhaps TRBD1 as D (5 bases). The CDR3 has 14 residues. V gave up 2 bases and J gave up 4 bases, with 10 bases separating them. Germline loops: CDR1 SGDLS, CDR2 YYNGEE. The CDR3 reads CASSVPGRGNTIYF. The CDR3 DNA follows: TGTGCCAGCAGCGTTCCAGGGAGGGGAAACACCATATATTTT.

The V call is TRBV29-1, the J call TRBJ2-7, with 9 nucleotides matching TRBD1. After removal of 3 bases from V and 8 bases from J, the junction contained 8 bases not matched to a gene. CDR3 length: 13 residues. CDR1 is SQVTM, CDR2 ANQGSEA, per germline. The DNA of the CDR3 is TGCAGCGTTGATTCGGGGACAGGGCAACAGCAGTACTTC. This codes for CSVDSGTGQQQYF.

The chain recombines TRBV6-5 with TRBJ2-7, with D uncertain. The CDR3 has 12 amino acids. The ends were cut back, 0 bases at V and 3 bases at J, with 3 bases in the middle. The germline CDR1 and CDR2 sequences are MNHEY and SVGAGI. The CDR3 DNA reads TGTGCCAGCAGTTACTCAAACTACGAGCAGTACTTC. Its translation: CASSYSNYEQYF.

The V call is TRBV5-1, the J call TRBJ2-7, with D perhaps TRBD2 (5 bases). The CDR3 is 15 residues long. Trimming took 0 bases from V and 2 from J, leaving 12 bases between them. Germline-derived CDR1 and CDR2 are SGHRS and YFSETQ. The CDR3 DNA sequence: TGCGCCAGCAGCTTGGGCATCGGGGAAGCCTACGAGCAGTACTTC. This encodes CASSLGIGEAYEQYF. Looking up the rest from reference TRBV5-1 and TRBJ2-7 gives the full variable domain: KAGVTQTPRYLIKTRGQQVTLSCSPISGHRSVSWYQQTPGQGLQFLFEYFSETQRNKGNFPGRFSGRQFSNSRSEMNVSTLELGDSALYLCASSLGIGEAYEQYFGPGTRLTVT.

J is TRBJ2-2 and V is TRBV9, with D perhaps TRBD1 (6 bases). CDR1 and CDR2 from the germline V gene are SGDLS and YYNGEE. V was cut by 1 base and J by 4 bases, with 11 bases left in between. The CDR3 is 15 residues long. CDR3 DNA: TGTGCCAGCAGCGTATCCAGGGGTGGCACCGGGGAGCTGTTTTTT. This encodes CASSVSRGGTGELFF.

This clone was detected once. The chain uses TRBV5-1 and TRBJ2-7; 8 nucleotides align to TRBD1. There are 12 residues in the CDR3. Germline trimming cut 2 bases from V and 6 bases from J; bases unmatched to any gene: 1. In germline, CDR1 is SGHRS, CDR2 YFSETQ. Here the CDR3 DNA reads TGCGCCAGCAGCTTAACAGGGGGCGAGCAGTACTTC. Translating it yields CASSLTGGEQYF.

The chain carries TRBV4-3 and TRBJ1-5, with a tentative D call TRBD1 (6 bases). Germline values: CDR1 LGHNA, CDR2 YSLEER. The CDR3 length is 13 residues. Trimming pared 0 bases from V and 7 bases from J, leaving 7 bases between. The CDR3 region has the DNA TGCGCCAGCAGCCAAGATCAGGGGCAGCCCCAGCATTTT. Its translation is CASSQDQGQPQHF.

The rearrangement uses TRBV19 and TRBJ2-7, with D tentatively TRBD1 (6 bases). V dropped 5 bases and J dropped 5 bases, with 16 bases sitting between them. Looked up from germline, CDR1 is LNHDA and CDR2 is SQIVND (reference sequence). The CDR3 spans 14 residues. The chain's CDR3 is CASSRNRVPNEQYF. In nucleotides, the CDR3 is TGTGCCAGTAGTCGGAACAGGGTTCCAAACGAGCAGTACTTC.

The rearrangement links TRBV7-9 to TRBJ2-2; D call uncertain. Germline-derived CDR1 and CDR2 are SEHNR and FQNEAQ (reference sequence). Trimming stripped 2 bases from V and 0 bases from J, with 4 bases between. The CDR3 consists of 14 residues. CDR3 DNA sequence: TGTGCCAGCAGCTTAAGGTCGAACACCGGGGAGCTGTTTTTT. Protein sequence: CASSLRSNTGELFF.

This chain links TRBV28 with TRBJ1-1; TRBD1 is a possible D gene (6 bases). This CDR3 has 10 amino acids. In germline, CDR1 is MDHEN, CDR2 SYDVKM. With 8 bases removed from V and 8 bases from J, the gap between germline ends came to 9 bases. Here the CDR3 reads CASVDREAFF. The CDR3 DNA sequence: TGTGCCAGCGTCGACAGGGAAGCTTTCTTT.

In its sample, this clone was seen a few times. The V and J genes are TRBV28 and TRBJ1-2; D is undetermined. Germline V CDR1 and CDR2: MDHEN, SYDVKM. There are 11 residues in the CDR3. V lost 9 bases to trimming and J lost 3 bases, with 8 bases between them. CDR3 protein: CASSPYYGYTF. The DNA for the CDR3 is TGTGCCAGTTCCCCCTACTATGGCTACACCTTC.

This clone was seen just once. The CDR3 DNA follows: TGCGCCAGCAGCTTCCCGGGACAGTCGTGGGGGACCCAGTACTTC. Amino acids: CASSFPGQSWGTQYF. The chain links TRBV5-1 to TRBJ2-5; 7 bases map to TRBD1. The CDR3 has 15 residues. Trimming cost V 2 bases and J 7 bases; bases outside gene matches: 11. CDR1 is SGHRS, CDR2 YFSETQ, per germline.

The chain uses TRBV19 and TRBJ1-1; tentative D call: TRBD1 (6 bases). The V end was cut by 4 bases, the J end by 5 bases, with 11 bases between. CDR3 length: 13 amino acids. Germline CDR1 is LNHDA and CDR2 is SQIVND (reference sequence). DNA for the CDR3: TGTGCCAGTAGTAATTACAGGGAAACTGAAGCTTTCTTT. Protein product: CASSNYRETEAFF. The entire variable domain, with the rest obtained from reference TRBV19 and TRBJ1-1, is as follows: DGGITQSPKYLFRKEGQNVTLSCEQNLNHDAMYWYRQDPGQGLRLIYYSQIVNDFQKGDIAEGYSVSREKKESFPLTVTSAQKNPTAFYLCASSNYRETEAFFGQGTRLTVV.

This chain's CDR3 is CAWKFRNGNTIYF. The CDR3 coding sequence is TGTGCCTGGAAGTTCAGAAACGGAAACACCATATATTTT. The rearrangement links TRBV30 to TRBJ1-3; no reliable D call. The CDR3 loop spans 13 amino acids. V lost 4 bases to trimming and J lost 4 bases, with 11 bases between them. The germline CDR1 and CDR2 sequences are GTSNPN and SVGIG (reference sequence).

The genes are TRBV5-1 and TRBJ1-2, with D possibly being TRBD1 (5 bases). Looked up from germline, CDR1 is SGHRS and CDR2 is YFSETQ. V lost 0 bases, J lost 5 bases, and 14 bases lay in between. The CDR3 loop spans 15 amino acids. CDR3 sequence: CASSLGHRWGYGYTF. For the CDR3, the DNA is TGCGCCAGCAGCTTGGGGCACCGCTGGGGGTATGGCTACACCTTC.

This chain connects TRBV21-1 to TRBJ2-1; TRBD2, the table's D call, was not compared with the DNA. TRBV21-1 is labeled a pseudogene. The CDR3 is 19 residues long. The CDR3, as DNA: TGTGCCAGCAGCAAAGCGGGGCCGATACTAGCGGGAGTGAACAATGAGCAGTTCTTC. Protein sequence: CASSKAGPILAGVNNEQFF.

The V gene is TRBV15, the J gene TRBJ1-3, with a possible D match to TRBD1 (6 bases). Deletions cut 3 bases from V and 0 bases from J, with 15 bases between. This CDR3 spans 17 amino acids. Germline lookup yields CDR1 LNHNV and CDR2 YYDKDF (reference sequence). The CDR3 spells CATSRVGGASSGNTIYF. The CDR3, as DNA: TGTGCCACCAGCAGGGTCGGGGGGGCCTCCTCTGGAAACACCATATATTTT.

The chain has TRBV18 and TRBJ1-5; no definite D call. Germline V lookup: CDR1 KGHSH, CDR2 LQKENI. V lost 6 bases, J lost 0 bases, and 12 bases lay in between. The CDR3 extends over 15 amino acids. CDR3 amino acids: CASSPDLYSNQPQHF. In DNA, the CDR3 is TGTGCCAGCTCCCCAGACTTATATAGCAATCAGCCCCAGCATTTT.

The chain joins TRBV19 to TRBJ2-6, with 8 bases fitting TRBD1. The CDR3 is 18 amino acids. Germline V gene sequence: CDR1 LNHDA, CDR2 SQIVND (reference sequence). With 4 bases clipped from V and 3 bases from J, the junction kept 11 bases outside the gene matches. CDR3 amino acids: CASSTLPRGLVGANVLTF. CDR3 coding DNA: TGTGCCAGTAGTACGCTCCCCAGGGGGCTGGTTGGGGCCAACGTCCTGACTTTC.

This chain connects TRBV19 to TRBJ2-7, with TRBD1 matching 10 bases. The length of the CDR3 is 19 residues. CDR1 is LNHDA, CDR2 SQIVND, per germline (reference sequence). The J segment lost 5 bases and the V segment lost 0 bases, leaving 16 bases of the junction unmatched. The CDR3 DNA reads TGTGCCAGTAGTATAGAGATAGAGGGAAGGGACAGGGGTACAAACGAGCAGTACTTC. This gives the protein CASSIEIEGRDRGTNEQYF. Together with reference TRBV19 and TRBJ2-7, the CDR3 gives the full variable domain: DGGITQSPKYLFRKEGQNVTLSCEQNLNHDAMYWYRQDPGQGLRLIYYSQIVNDFQKGDIAEGYSVSREKKESFPLTVTSAQKNPTAFYLCASSIEIEGRDRGTNEQYFGPGTRLTVT.

This clone was seen more than once but under ten times. The chain is built from TRBV2 and TRBJ1-1, with D hard to call. The CDR3 length is 13 residues. Trimming left V 2 bases short and J 0 bases short, with 4 bases between. Germline CDR1 reads SNHLY; CDR2 reads FYNNEI. The CDR3 coding sequence is TGTGCCAGCAGTGAATGGATGAACACTGAAGCTTTCTTT. Amino acids: CASSEWMNTEAFF. Full variable domain (missing parts from reference TRBV2 and TRBJ1-1): EPEVTQTPSHQVTQMGQEVILRCVPISNHLYFYWYRQILGQKVEFLVSFYNNEISEKSEIFDDQFSVERPDGSNFTLKIRSTKLEDSAMYFCASSEWMNTEAFFGQGTRLTVV.

V gene TRBV5-1 combines with J gene TRBJ2-7; TRBD2 aligns across 7 bases. Germline trimming cut 4 bases from V and 6 bases from J; bases unmatched to any gene: 19. The CDR3 contains 17 residues. Germline V CDR1 and CDR2: SGHRS, YFSETQ. The CDR3 region is CASSQGPSGGSFIEQYF. CDR3 nucleotides: TGCGCCAGCAGCCAGGGCCCCTCTGGCGGGAGTTTTATCGAGCAGTACTTC.

The genes are TRBV5-1 and TRBJ1-6, with D maybe TRBD1 (5 bases). This CDR3 region has 15 residues. Germline lookup yields CDR1 SGHRS and CDR2 YFSETQ. Trimming took off 2 bases at V and 5 bases at J, with 11 bases between the two ends. CDR3 protein: CASSLRGANNSPLHF. The CDR3 DNA is TGCGCCAGCAGCTTAAGGGGAGCCAATAATTCACCCCTCCACTTT. Together with reference TRBV5-1 and TRBJ1-6, the CDR3 gives the full variable domain: KAGVTQTPRYLIKTRGQQVTLSCSPISGHRSVSWYQQTPGQGLQFLFEYFSETQRNKGNFPGRFSGRQFSNSRSEMNVSTLELGDSALYLCASSLRGANNSPLHFGNGTRLTVT.

V gene TRBV4-1 combines with J gene TRBJ2-5, with a possible D match to TRBD1 (6 bases). The CDR3 loop spans 15 amino acids. Between the trimmed V and J ends, which lost 4 bases and 5 bases, there was a span of 17 bases. Per the germline V gene, CDR1 is MGHRA and CDR2 is YSYEKL. The CDR3 DNA follows: TGCGCCAGCAGCCGTAACCACAGGGATGGGGAGACCCAGTACTTC. Its translation is CASSRNHRDGETQYF.

The rearrangement uses TRBV5-1 and TRBJ2-1, with D hard to call. Germline lookup yields CDR1 SGHRS and CDR2 YFSETQ. The CDR3 runs to 18 residues. The ends were cut back, 4 bases at V and 0 bases at J, with 20 bases in the middle. CDR3 region: CASSHRKIGVSSYNEQFF. The DNA for the CDR3 is TGCGCCAGCAGCCACAGAAAAATTGGGGTGAGCTCCTACAATGAGCAGTTCTTC.

The rearrangement uses TRBV5-3 and TRBJ1-1; D call uncertain. TRBV5-3 is identified as an open reading frame with a role that is uncertain. V shed 0 bases and J shed 2 bases, with 8 bases lying between them. This CDR3 is 14 amino acids long. In DNA form, the CDR3 reads TGTGCCAGAAGCTTGGCCAGTTCAAACACTGAAGCTTTCTTT. Its translation: CARSLASSNTEAFF.

A few counts support this clone. The J gene is TRBJ1-1, the V gene TRBV7-9; no reliable D call. Deletions cut 3 bases from V and 4 bases from J, with 6 bases between. CDR3 size: 12 residues. Germline V gene sequence: CDR1 SEHNR, CDR2 FQNEAQ (reference sequence). This CDR3 reads CASSFGSTEAFF. The CDR3 DNA sequence: TGTGCCAGCAGCTTCGGAAGCACTGAAGCTTTCTTT.

The chain employs TRBV7-9 and TRBJ2-3; no clear D gene. Per germline, CDR1 SEHNR and CDR2 FQNEAQ (reference sequence). The CDR3 extends over 15 amino acids. The V end lost 4 bases, the J end lost 2 bases, and 13 bases lay between the germline ends. In DNA form, the CDR3 reads TGTGCCAGCAGCTCTTCGTATAGCCTCACAGATACGCAGTATTTT. Translated: CASSSSYSLTDTQYF.